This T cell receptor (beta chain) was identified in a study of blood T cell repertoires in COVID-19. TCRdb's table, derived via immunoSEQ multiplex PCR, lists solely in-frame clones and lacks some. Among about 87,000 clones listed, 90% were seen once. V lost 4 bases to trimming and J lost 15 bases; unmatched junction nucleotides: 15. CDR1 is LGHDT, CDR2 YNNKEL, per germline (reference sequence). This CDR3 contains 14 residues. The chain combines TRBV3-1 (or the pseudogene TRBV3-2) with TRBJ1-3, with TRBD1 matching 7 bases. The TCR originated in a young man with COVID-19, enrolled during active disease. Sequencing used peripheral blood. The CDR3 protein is CASSRKGQRSSTYF. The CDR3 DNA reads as TGTGCCAGCAGCCGAAAGGGACAGCGCTCATCCACATATTTT.